This TCR beta chain originates from a study of cytomegalovirus exposure and HLA in healthy donors. Study-wide results and caveats: A likely sequencing artifact accounted for one observed cluster of highly shared sequence variants.

In the PCR, 60 Vbeta and 13 Jbeta primers were used. Only in-frame clones appear in the TCRdb table, and some are missing; sequencing was by immunoSEQ multiplex PCR. Of roughly 190,000 clones detected, roughly 87% appear once; the ten largest clones hold about 1%. J gave up 4 bases and V 4 bases, and 3 bases lay outside the gene matches. The CDR3 runs 13 residues. CDR1 and CDR2 (germline): SGHRS, YFSETQ. With respect to this clone: Antigen specificity is unknown.

This clonotype was obtained from a boy aged 2 to 10 in good health and CMV-seronegative. The chain links TRBV5-1 to TRBJ2-5; 8 bases fit TRBD1. Sequencing used PBMCs. The CDR3 loop is CASSPDRAETQYF. CDR3 sequence (DNA): TGCGCCAGCAGCCCGGACAGGGCAGAGACCCAGTACTTC.